This T cell receptor (beta chain) was profiled in a study of Ad26.COV2.S vaccination and SARS-CoV-2 variants. Method: immunoSEQ multiplex PCR; TCRdb's copy keeps in-frame clones and lacks some. The sample has more than 300,000 clones, around four fifths seen once. Germline lookup yields CDR1 LNHDA and CDR2 SQIVND (reference sequence). This CDR3 comprises 14 residues. Trimming took 7 bases from V and 0 from J, leaving 9 bases between them. Sample treatment: about 20 received Ad26.COV2.S at low or high dose, single or two shots; five or six received placebo; per-sample allocation not given. The investigators took samples on day 63 after the first vaccine or placebo injection. This clone was seen a single time.

The receptor was isolated from a person between 18 and 65 years old who received the Ad26.COV2.S COVID-19 vaccine or a placebo. V gene TRBV19 combines with J gene TRBJ2-2; TRBD2 is a possible D gene (5 bases). Here the sequenced sample was peripheral blood, taken in a trial of Ad26.COV2.S vaccine versus placebo. As DNA, the CDR3 is TGTGCCAGTACCGCGGGCGCGAACACCGGGGAGCTGTTTTTT. Translating gives CASTAGANTGELFF.